These 32 T cell receptor beta chains were all obtained from the same sample, sequenced in a study of cytomegalovirus exposure and HLA in healthy donors (TCRdb year 2017). Preparation of the library involved the immunoSEQ multiplex PCR assay. For the multiplex PCR, a mixture combining 60 forward primers for TCR Vbeta segments and 13 reverse primers for TCR Jbeta segments was used. TCRdb took this table from immuneACCESS and kept in-frame rearrangements with V and J called. Such tables lack part of the clones; where checked against another copy, unresolved V genes explain under half of the gap, and the rest is unexplained. The sample table contains 140,000 or so clones; only one count was recorded for approximately 68% of them. The ten largest clones capture less than 2.5% of the sample. The source material was PBMCs. These receptors were obtained from a man aged 40-49 years in good health and CMV-seronegative.

As concerns this clone: An end of the junction does not agree with germline; a read error may underlie this. The rearrangement joins TRBV15 to TRBJ2-7; 8 bases map to TRBD2. The germline gives CDR1 LNHNV, CDR2 YYDKDF (reference sequence). The CDR3 runs 14 residues. The CDR3 nucleotides read TGTGCCACCAGCAGGACAGGCGAGCGGGAGTCTCGTCAGTTC. It encodes CATSRTGERESRQF.

The V call is TRBV7-9, the J call TRBJ1-6, with TRBD1 matching 7 bases. Germline lookup yields CDR1 SEHNR and CDR2 FQNEAQ (reference sequence). With 6 bases clipped from V and 6 bases from J, the junction kept 2 bases outside the gene matches. CDR3 length equals 13 residues. The CDR3 sequence: CASSWDSNSPLHF. As DNA, the CDR3 is TGTGCCAGCAGTTGGGACAGTAATTCACCCCTCCACTTT. Full variable domain (rest looked up from reference TRBV7-9 and TRBJ1-6): DTGVSQNPRHKITKRGQNVTFRCDPISEHNRLYWYRQTLGQGPEFLTYFQNEAQLEKSRLLSDRFSAERPKGSFSTLEIQRTEQGDSAMYLCASSWDSNSPLHFGNGTRLTVT.

The chain couples TRBV28 to TRBJ2-2; D perhaps matches TRBD1 (6 bases). The CDR3 covers 17 residues. The germline V gene has CDR1 MDHEN and CDR2 SYDVKM. Trimming shortened V by 6 bases and J by 4 bases, and 21 bases separated the two germline ends. CDR3 sequence: CASSSPAGAVFTGELFF. CDR3 coding DNA: TGTGCCAGCAGCTCCCCGGCAGGGGCAGTGTTCACCGGGGAGCTGTTTTTT.

Here the CDR3 DNA reads TGTGCCAGCAGCCCCTCGGCTCGGGGCGAGCAGTACTTC. Encoded protein: CASSPSARGEQYF. The chain uses TRBV6-6 and TRBJ2-7; TRBD2 might be the D (5 bases). Germline loops: CDR1 MNHNY, CDR2 SVGAGI (reference sequence). CDR3 length: 13 residues. The V and J ends lost 6 bases and 6 bases respectively, with 15 bases between them.

The chain links TRBV7-8 to TRBJ2-7, with D possibly being TRBD1 (9 bases). The CDR3 runs 19 residues. V was shortened by 5 bases and J by 2 bases, with 28 bases between the two germline ends. Germline CDR1 reads SGHVS; CDR2 reads FQNEAQ. The CDR3 loop reads CASSNAGTGTAGDPYEQYF. The CDR3 DNA is TGTGCCAGCAGCAATGCCGGGACAGGGACAGCGGGGGACCCCTACGAGCAGTACTTC.

The chain employs TRBV19 and TRBJ1-1, with 8 bases identical to TRBD1. Germline CDR1 and CDR2: LNHDA and SQIVND (reference sequence). CDR3 length: 13 residues. Germline trimming cut 4 bases from V and 11 bases from J; bases unmatched to any gene: 9. The CDR3 nucleotides read TGTGCCAGTAGTACCCTAGGACAGGGTTCGGCTTTCTTT. As protein: CASSTLGQGSAFF.

The rearrangement uses TRBV28 and TRBJ1-5; D might be TRBD1 (5 bases). V lost 2 bases and J lost 2, with 16 bases in between. Looked up from germline, CDR1 is MDHEN and CDR2 is SYDVKM. The CDR3 has 17 residues. CDR3 sequence: CASSLAGLRRRNQPQHF. CDR3 bases: TGTGCCAGCAGTTTAGCGGGGCTTAGGAGACGCAATCAGCCCCAGCATTTT. Full variable domain (rest looked up from reference TRBV28 and TRBJ1-5): DVKVTQSSRYLVKRTGEKVFLECVQDMDHENMFWYRQDPGLGLRLIYFSYDVKMKEKGDIPEGYSVSREKKERFSLILESASTNQTSMYLCASSLAGLRRRNQPQHFGDGTRLSIL.

The chain carries TRBV4-1 and TRBJ1-1, with D tentatively TRBD1 (6 bases). Trimming pared 2 bases from V and 4 bases from J, leaving 8 bases between. The germline V gene has CDR1 MGHRA and CDR2 YSYEKL. This CDR3 has 13 amino acids. Written as DNA, the CDR3 is TGCGCCAGCAGCCAACTGGGGGCCACTGAAGCTTTCTTT. It translates to CASSQLGATEAFF.

The chain couples TRBV19 to TRBJ2-5, with D possibly matching TRBD1 (5 bases). CDR1 LNHDA and CDR2 SQIVND come from the germline V gene (reference sequence). The CDR3 is 13 amino acids. V was shortened by 3 bases and J by 4 bases, with 9 bases between the two germline ends. CDR3 residues: CASSMGPIETQYF. The CDR3 nucleotides are TGTGCCAGTAGTATGGGGCCGATAGAGACCCAGTACTTC.

V gene TRBV15 combines with J gene TRBJ1-1, with D perhaps TRBD1 (5 bases). Germline CDR1 is LNHNV and CDR2 is YYDKDF (reference sequence). This CDR3 contains 20 residues. The V end lost 1 base, the J end lost 1 base, and 25 bases lay between the germline ends. This chain's CDR3 is CATSRGGLFGGIAWNTEAFF. CDR3 coding DNA: TGTGCCACCAGCAGAGGTGGGCTCTTCGGGGGAATTGCGTGGAACACTGAAGCTTTCTTT.

The V and J genes are TRBV10-1 and TRBJ2-1; TRBD2 agrees at 10 bases. CDR1 is WNHNN and CDR2 is SYGVQD in the germline V gene (reference sequence). V trimming: 6 bases; J trimming: 7 bases; junction bases outside the gene matches: 9. The CDR3 runs 15 residues. DNA for the CDR3: TGCGCCAGCAGCATTAGCGGGGGGAAAAAGAATGAGCAGTTCTTC. Protein sequence: CASSISGGKKNEQFF.

The chain has TRBV10-3 and TRBJ1-1, with D possibly matching TRBD1 (5 bases). This CDR3 region has 14 residues. Germline V gene data show CDR1 as ENHRY and CDR2 as SYGVKD. V dropped 6 bases and J dropped 1 base, with 12 bases sitting between them. The CDR3 nucleotides are TGTGCCATCAGCCGGTCCACAGGGAACACTGAAGCTTTCTTT. It codes for CAISRSTGNTEAFF.

This chain links TRBV9 with TRBJ2-5; D is undetermined. The CDR3 extends over 13 amino acids. V was cut by 5 bases and J by 7 bases, with 15 bases left in between. Germline CDR1 is SGDLS and CDR2 is YYNGEE. The CDR3 nucleotides read TGTGCCAGCAGTAAAGACGGAGAATCGACCCAGTACTTC. Its protein product is CASSKDGESTQYF.

This clone came up a few times. The chain carries TRBV30 and TRBJ1-2; D is undetermined. The CDR3 has 12 residues. Germline V gives CDR1 GTSNPN, CDR2 SVGIG (reference sequence). V was pared by 8 bases and J by 4 bases, with 14 bases between. The CDR3 region has the DNA TGTGCCCACCATGGTAGGAGCTATGGCTACACCTTC. It encodes CAHHGRSYGYTF.

The CDR3 spells CASSLTGTGGYGYTF. The CDR3 nucleotides read TGTGCCAGCAGCTTAACCGGGACAGGGGGATATGGCTACACCTTC. The chain has TRBV13 and TRBJ1-2; 11 bases match TRBD1. The CDR3 runs to 15 residues. Germline V gene sequence: CDR1 PRHDT, CDR2 FYEKMQ (reference sequence). V dropped 2 bases and J dropped 5; count of bases not matched to a gene: 4.

The chain joins TRBV6-5 to TRBJ2-3, with TRBD2 matching 11 bases. Germline values: CDR1 MNHEY, CDR2 SVGAGI. The CDR3 runs 14 residues. Trimming removed 6 bases from V and 2 bases from J; junction bases left unmatched: 1. The CDR3 protein is CASRTSGVTDTQYF. The DNA of the CDR3 is TGTGCCAGCAGGACTAGCGGGGTCACAGATACGCAGTATTTT.

The rearrangement links TRBV5-1 to TRBJ2-1; D not certain. Germline V lookup: CDR1 SGHRS, CDR2 YFSETQ. The ends were cut back, 3 bases at V and 1 base at J, with 11 bases in the middle. The CDR3 is 15 residues long. The CDR3 region has the DNA TGCGCCAGCAGCTCTGGTGCGGCATCCTACAATGAGCAGTTCTTC. Protein: CASSSGAASYNEQFF. The complete variable domain, with remaining parts taken from reference TRBV5-1 and TRBJ2-1, reads KAGVTQTPRYLIKTRGQQVTLSCSPISGHRSVSWYQQTPGQGLQFLFEYFSETQRNKGNFPGRFSGRQFSNSRSEMNVSTLELGDSALYLCASSSGAASYNEQFFGPGTRLTVL.

This chain links TRBV5-1 with TRBJ2-5, with TRBD1 as a possible D gene (6 bases). The CDR3 extends over 13 amino acids. V shed 4 bases and J shed 5 bases, with 12 bases lying between them. CDR1 is SGHRS, CDR2 YFSETQ, per germline. The chain's CDR3 is CASSGTGLETQYF. CDR3 coding DNA: TGCGCCAGCAGCGGTACAGGGTTGGAGACCCAGTACTTC.

The CDR3 DNA is TGCGCCAGCAGTGAGCAGGAACACACTGAAGCTTTCTTT. Translating it yields CASSEQEHTEAFF. The chain has TRBV10-2 and TRBJ1-1; D is unclear. Trimming removed 2 bases from V and 3 bases from J, with 7 bases in between. Germline CDR1 is WSHSY and CDR2 is SAAADI. The CDR3 runs 13 residues.

This clone occurred once. The V and J genes are TRBV7-9 and TRBJ2-1, with 7 bases lining up with TRBD2. Per the germline V gene, CDR1 is SEHNR and CDR2 is FQNEAQ (reference sequence). This CDR3 is built from 16 residues. The V segment lost 1 base and the J segment 6 bases; nucleotides outside the gene matches: 9. The DNA for the CDR3 is TGTGCCAGCAGCTTAGAGGGCGGGAGAAGGGCCAATGAGCAGTTCTTC. As protein: CASSLEGGRRANEQFF.

DNA for the CDR3: TGTGCAAGTCGCTCCTATAGCGGGACGCCCTACAATGAGCAGTTCTTC. Protein: CASRSYSGTPYNEQFF. The V call is TRBV12-2, the J call TRBJ2-1; the table calls TRBD2, which could not be checked here. TRBV12-2 constitutes a pseudogene. This CDR3 comprises 16 residues.

The genes are TRBV27 and TRBJ2-7; 9 nucleotides line up with TRBD1. The CDR3 contains 16 residues. The germline CDR1 and CDR2 sequences are MNHEY and SMNVEV (reference sequence). The V gene end was trimmed by 2 bases and the J gene end by 3 bases; junction bases not matched to a gene: 8. CDR3 DNA: TGTGCCAGCAGTTTAAGGGGACAGGGATCTTTCTACGAGCAGTACTTC. Its protein product is CASSLRGQGSFYEQYF.

The chain uses TRBV9 and TRBJ2-5; D is perhaps TRBD2 (7 bases). The last part of the DNA fits TRBJ2-7 better; the J call may be wrong. The germline gives CDR1 SGDLS, CDR2 YYNGEE. CDR3 length: 14 residues. CDR3: CASSVEGGGNEQYF. DNA of the CDR3: TGTGCCAGCAGCGTAGAGGGAGGGGGGAACGAGCAGTACTTC.

The chain joins TRBV5-1 to TRBJ2-6, with D hard to call. This CDR3 contains 16 residues. Trimming removed 0 bases from V and 0 bases from J, with 7 bases in between. The germline V gene has CDR1 SGHRS and CDR2 YFSETQ. In DNA, the CDR3 is TGCGCCAGCAGCTTGGCCGAGAACTCTGGGGCCAACGTCCTGACTTTC. Translating it yields CASSLAENSGANVLTF.

This clone was found a few times. The V call is TRBV7-6, the J call TRBJ2-3; 8 nucleotides line up with TRBD2. The CDR3 totals 18 residues. V trimming: 5 bases; J trimming: 3 bases; junction bases outside the gene matches: 16. Germline CDR1 and CDR2: SGHVS and FNYEAQ. The CDR3 protein is CASSPRLSGGMGTDTQYF. The CDR3 DNA follows: TGTGCCAGCAGCCCCAGGCTCAGCGGGGGAATGGGGACAGATACGCAGTATTTT.

The chain joins TRBV4-1 to TRBJ2-1; 8 nucleotides agree with TRBD2. Germline lookup yields CDR1 MGHRA and CDR2 YSYEKL. V trimming: 1 base; J trimming: 4 bases; junction bases outside the gene matches: 3. The CDR3 is made up of 15 amino acids. The CDR3 sequence: CASSQAGLEYNEQFF. The CDR3 nucleotides are TGCGCCAGCAGCCAAGCGGGACTAGAATACAATGAGCAGTTCTTC.

The rearrangement uses TRBV5-8 and TRBJ1-6; 10 bases fit TRBD1. Unmatched junction bases numbered 5, after V lost 4 bases and J lost 7 bases. The CDR3 loop spans 15 amino acids. Germline V gene lookup returns CDR1 SGHTS and CDR2 YDEGEE. The CDR3 reads CASSAGQGYNSPLHF. As DNA, the CDR3 is TGTGCCAGCAGCGCGGGACAGGGGTACAATTCACCCCTCCACTTT.

V usage is TRBV7-3 and J usage is TRBJ1-1; D unclear. V was pared by 2 bases and J by 1 base, with 8 bases between. The CDR3 spans 14 residues. Germline V CDR1 and CDR2: SGHTA, FQGTGA. The CDR3 coding sequence is TGTGCCAGCAGCTTATCAGGCTCGAACACTGAAGCTTTCTTT. This translates into CASSLSGSNTEAFF.

This clone was found a few times. J is TRBJ1-5 and V is TRBV19, with a possible D match to TRBD1 (6 bases). Trimming pared 2 bases from V and 5 bases from J, leaving 10 bases between. This CDR3 is 14 amino acids long. Germline V CDR1 and CDR2: LNHDA, SQIVND (reference sequence). The CDR3 DNA sequence: TGTGCCAGTAGTATAACAGGGTGGGATCAGCCCCAGCATTTT. Protein: CASSITGWDQPQHF.

A few counts support this clone. The CDR3 spells CASSLVPGTGGNEQYF. For the CDR3, the DNA is TGTGCCAGCAGCTTAGTCCCCGGGACAGGGGGCAACGAGCAGTACTTC. The rearrangement links TRBV5-7 to TRBJ2-7, with 12 bases identical to TRBD1. TRBV5-7 counts as an open reading frame of uncertain function. This CDR3 region has 16 residues. Trimming took 2 bases from V and 5 from J; bases not matched to a gene: 8.

The chain joins TRBV2 to TRBJ2-3; 7 bases align to TRBD2. The CDR3 is 13 amino acids. Germline lookup yields CDR1 SNHLY and CDR2 FYNNEI. V shed 10 bases, J shed 6 bases, and the junction held 10 bases outside the gene matches. The CDR3 DNA sequence: TGTGCCATGGCGGGAGCGGAGGGGGATACGCAGTATTTT. It yields the protein CAMAGAEGDTQYF.

This chain uses TRBV11-2 with TRBJ2-1, with D possibly TRBD1 on 6 matching bases. The V gene lost 3 bases and the J gene lost 4 bases, with 16 bases spanning the gap. The CDR3 runs to 16 residues. Looked up from germline, CDR1 is SGHAT and CDR2 is FQNNGV. The CDR3 protein is CASSFMQGIIYNEQFF. The CDR3 DNA reads TGTGCCAGCAGCTTTATGCAGGGGATAATTTACAATGAGCAGTTCTTC.